These 5 T cell receptor beta chains were sequenced from one sample in a study of naive and memory T cell subsets. The beta constant-region primer was an equimolar mix of two oligonucleotides covering TRBC1 and TRBC2. Nested alpha and beta constant-region primers with the SP2 primer drove four PCR rounds on ligated cDNA. In TCRdb, the UMI-ligation and nested PCR reads were re-called with MiXCR into one record per CDR3 protein. This table has roughly 17,000 distinct CDR3 sequences, 8% to 9.5% appearing once. The sequencing input was central memory CD8+ T cells from blood. All receptors come from a human donor in good health.

Ten or more counts support this clonotype. The chain couples TRBV29-1 to TRBJ2-7; 7 bases match TRBD2. Germline CDR1 SQVTM, CDR2 ANQGSEA. The CDR3 has 13 residues. The J segment lost 4 bases and the V segment lost 6 bases, leaving 9 bases of the junction unmatched. CDR3 region: CSVTREDRYEQYF. For the CDR3, the DNA is TGCAGCGTGACACGGGAGGATAGGTACGAGCAGTACTTC.

This clonotype was counted at least ten times. The V gene is TRBV6-5, the J gene TRBJ2-3, with TRBD2 matching 9 bases. Germline V gives CDR1 MNHEY, CDR2 SVGAGI. CDR3 length: 15 amino acids. V lost 7 bases, J lost 2 bases, and 7 bases stayed unmatched. The CDR3 DNA sequence: TGTGCCAGCATGGATAGCGGGAGTCTCACAGATACGCAGTATTTT. Residues: CASMDSGSLTDTQYF.

This clonotype was observed at least ten times. The chain combines TRBV20-1 with TRBJ2-7, with 12 bases fitting TRBD2. Per the germline V gene, CDR1 is DFQATT and CDR2 is SNEGSKA (reference sequence). J lost 2 bases, V lost 4 bases, and 6 bases had no gene match. There are 15 residues in the CDR3. The CDR3 is CSAMTSGRWTYEQYF. The CDR3 region has the DNA TGCAGTGCTATGACTAGCGGGAGATGGACCTACGAGCAGTACTTC.

Many counts were recorded for this clonotype. The CDR3 is CAAGTGLSGANVLTF. As DNA, the CDR3 is TGTGCCGCCGGGACAGGTCTCTCTGGGGCCAACGTCCTGACTTTC. The genes are TRBV27 and TRBJ2-6; 8 bases agree with TRBD1. V was pared by 11 bases and J by 0 bases, with 6 bases of the junction left unmatched. Germline V gene data show CDR1 as MNHEY and CDR2 as SMNVEV (reference sequence). This CDR3 has 15 residues.

The table lists this clonotype with many counts. The chain employs TRBV20-1 and TRBJ2-7, with 8 bases identical to TRBD1. The V gene end was trimmed by 0 bases and the J gene end by 3 bases; junction bases not matched to a gene: 4. The V gene's germline CDR1 is DFQATT and CDR2 SNEGSKA (reference sequence). CDR3 size: 14 residues. CDR3 region: CSARDPGQDYEQYF. The DNA of the CDR3 is TGCAGTGCTAGAGACCCGGGACAGGACTACGAGCAGTACTTC.